This T cell receptor (beta chain) was found in a study of blood T cells in healthy people across ages. Study-wide findings and caveats: Among T cells, TCR beta diversity per million cells dropped roughly linearly as age rose. There were more naive CD4+ cells and higher diversity in long-lived donors than in aged donors.

Trimming stripped 5 bases from V and 2 bases from J, with 15 bases between. Germline V lookup: CDR1 MDHEN, CDR2 SYDVKM. The CDR3 spans 15 residues. A second PCR of 7 to 11 cycles used a sample-barcoded 5' primer and a J-beta primer mix. A template-switch adaptor with 12 random nucleotides tagged each cDNA molecule. TCRdb reprocessed the 5' RACE reads via MiXCR and lists one record per CDR3 protein. This sample has hundreds of thousands of distinct CDR3 sequences, with approximately 50% found just once. RNA extraction gave at least 5.5 micrograms of total RNA per sample. This clonotype came up a few times. Its antigen is not known.

Sequencing input: blood. The chain recombines TRBV28 with TRBJ2-5, with D perhaps matching TRBD1 (5 bases). This receptor was taken from a woman in her fifties or sixties in good health. The CDR3, as DNA: TGTGCCAGCAGTCTTAATCCGGCAGGGCAAGAGACCCAGTACTTC. It encodes CASSLNPAGQETQYF.